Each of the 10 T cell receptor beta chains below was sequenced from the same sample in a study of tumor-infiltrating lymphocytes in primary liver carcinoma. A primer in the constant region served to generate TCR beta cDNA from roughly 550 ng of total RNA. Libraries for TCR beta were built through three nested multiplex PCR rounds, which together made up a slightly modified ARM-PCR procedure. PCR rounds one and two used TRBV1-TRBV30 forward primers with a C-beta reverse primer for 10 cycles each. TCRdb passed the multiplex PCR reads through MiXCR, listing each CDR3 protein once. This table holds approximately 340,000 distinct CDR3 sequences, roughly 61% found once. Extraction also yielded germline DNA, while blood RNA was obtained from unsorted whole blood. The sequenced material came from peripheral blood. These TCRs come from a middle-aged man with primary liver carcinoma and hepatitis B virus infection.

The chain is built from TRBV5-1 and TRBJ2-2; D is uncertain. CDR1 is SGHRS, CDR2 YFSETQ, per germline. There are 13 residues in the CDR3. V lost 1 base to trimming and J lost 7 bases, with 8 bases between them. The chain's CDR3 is CASSLYPVGELFF. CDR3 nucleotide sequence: TGCGCCAGCAGCTTGTATCCGGTCGGGGAGCTGTTTTTT.

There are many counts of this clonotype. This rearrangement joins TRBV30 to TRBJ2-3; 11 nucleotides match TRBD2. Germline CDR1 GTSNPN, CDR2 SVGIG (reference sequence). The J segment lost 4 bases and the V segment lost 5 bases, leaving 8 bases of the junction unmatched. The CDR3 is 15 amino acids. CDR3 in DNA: TGTGCCTGGGAACTAGCGGGAGTACGTTCAGATACGCAGTATTTT. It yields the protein CAWELAGVRSDTQYF. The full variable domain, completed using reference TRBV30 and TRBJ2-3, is SQTIHQWPATLVQPVGSPLSLECTVEGTSNPNLYWYRQAAGRGLQLLFYSVGIGQISSEVPQNLSASRPQDRQFILSSKKLLLSDSGFYLCAWELAGVRSDTQYFGPGTRLTVL.

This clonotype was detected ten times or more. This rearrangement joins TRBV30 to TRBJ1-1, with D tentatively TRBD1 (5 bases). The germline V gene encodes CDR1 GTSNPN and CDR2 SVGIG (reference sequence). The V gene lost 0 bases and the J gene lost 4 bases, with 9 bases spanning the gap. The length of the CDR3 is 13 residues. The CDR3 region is CAWSVTGGTEAFF. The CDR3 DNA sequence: TGTGCCTGGAGTGTGACGGGGGGCACTGAAGCTTTCTTT.

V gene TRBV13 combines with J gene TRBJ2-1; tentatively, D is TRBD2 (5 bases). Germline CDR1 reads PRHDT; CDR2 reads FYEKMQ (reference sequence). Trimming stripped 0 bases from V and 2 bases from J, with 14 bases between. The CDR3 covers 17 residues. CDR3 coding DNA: TGTGCCAGCAGCTTAGGCCTTCGTCTAGCCCCCTACAATGAGCAGTTCTTC. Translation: CASSLGLRLAPYNEQFF.

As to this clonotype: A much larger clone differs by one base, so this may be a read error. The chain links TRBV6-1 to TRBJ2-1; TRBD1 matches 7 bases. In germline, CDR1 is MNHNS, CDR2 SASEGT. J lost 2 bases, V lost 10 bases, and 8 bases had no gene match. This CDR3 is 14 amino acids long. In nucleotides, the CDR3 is TGTGCCAACAGGGCCGGGACAGCCTACAATGAGCAGTTCTTC. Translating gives CANRAGTAYNEQFF.

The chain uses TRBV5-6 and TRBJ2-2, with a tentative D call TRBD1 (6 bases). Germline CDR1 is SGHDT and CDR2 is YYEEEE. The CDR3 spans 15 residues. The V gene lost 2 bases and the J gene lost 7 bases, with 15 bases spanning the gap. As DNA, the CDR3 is TGTGCCAGCAGCTTACACAAGGGGGTTGTCGGGGAGCTGTTTTTT. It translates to CASSLHKGVVGELFF.

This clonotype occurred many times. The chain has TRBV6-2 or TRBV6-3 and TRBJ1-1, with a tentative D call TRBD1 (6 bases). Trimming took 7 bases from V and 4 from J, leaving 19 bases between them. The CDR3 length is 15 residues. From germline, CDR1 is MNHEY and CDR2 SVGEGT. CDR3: CASTSSGGRATEAFF. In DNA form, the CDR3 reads TGTGCCAGCACCTCGTCGGGGGGCAGAGCCACTGAAGCTTTCTTT.

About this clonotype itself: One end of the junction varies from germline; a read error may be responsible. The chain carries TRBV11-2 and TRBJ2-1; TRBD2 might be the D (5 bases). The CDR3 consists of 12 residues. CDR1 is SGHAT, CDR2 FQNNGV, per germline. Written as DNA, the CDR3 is TGTGCCAACAGCTTACAGATAGCGAGAAAGTTCTTC. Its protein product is CANSLQIARKFF.

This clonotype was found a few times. The CDR3 protein is CASRGTGPGNTIYF. The CDR3 coding sequence is TGTGCCAGCAGGGGGACAGGTCCGGGAAACACCATATATTTT. The V and J genes are TRBV6-5 and TRBJ1-3, with 8 bases aligning to TRBD1. The junction had 5 bases not matched to a gene; V was cut back by 6 bases and J by 4 bases. The CDR3 runs 14 residues. Germline-derived CDR1 and CDR2 are MNHEY and SVGAGI.

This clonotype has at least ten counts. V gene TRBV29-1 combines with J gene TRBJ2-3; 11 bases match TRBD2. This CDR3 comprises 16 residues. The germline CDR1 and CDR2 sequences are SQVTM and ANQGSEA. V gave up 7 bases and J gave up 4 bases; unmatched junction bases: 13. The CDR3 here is CSAVGTSGTPPDTQYF. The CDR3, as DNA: TGCAGCGCCGTCGGGACTAGCGGAACACCCCCAGATACGCAGTATTTT.